This TCR beta chain was observed in a study of cytomegalovirus exposure and HLA in healthy donors. These donors, healthy bone marrow donors, were studied. Donors showed nominal health when sampled, although they likely had unrecorded immune exposures. In the PCR, 60 Vbeta and 13 Jbeta primers were used. TCRdb keeps only in-frame clones here, not all; method: immunoSEQ multiplex PCR. This sample has over 150,000 clones, with more than 75% found just once. This clone was seen only once. Its antigen is not identified. Overall study findings and caveats: In a later analysis, across HLA loci, associated TCR counts were highest for DRB1, lowest for HLA-C.

Germline CDR1 reads LGHNT; CDR2 reads FRNRAP. The CDR3 sequence is 16 residues long. Trimming shortened V by 1 base and J by 0 bases, and 12 bases separated the two germline ends. Input material: PBMCs. The V gene is TRBV12-5, the J gene TRBJ2-5; no definite D call. This sequence originates from a man aged 25-45 years in good health and CMV-seropositive. The CDR3 nucleotides read TGTGCTAGTGGTTTGGCTGCAACCGGGTACCAAGAGACCCAGTACTTC. This sequence encodes CASGLAATGYQETQYF.